One sample yielded the 17 T cell receptor beta chains listed below, sequenced in a study of human T cells and chemical hapten exposure. As for time point: patch test 3, about 24 weeks after DPC sensitization. Indicated treatment: therapeutic diphenylcyclopropenone sensitization with weekly scalp DPC. TCRdb fed the RACE reads into MiXCR, producing one record per CDR3 protein. Seen here are about 90,000 distinct CDR3 sequences, about 11% observed once, and the top ten hold more than 1%. The material sequenced was whole blood, taken in connection with sensitization to the hapten diphenylcyclopropenone (DPC). Receptors originate from a woman aged 25 to 45 with alopecia areata. Some clones in this sample may be carry-over from other donors' samples.

There are a few counts of this clonotype. The chain joins TRBV7-2 to TRBJ2-7, with 14 bases matching TRBD2. Losses at the gene ends were 0 bases for V and 7 bases for J; bases not matched to a gene: 2. This CDR3 is built from 15 residues. Germline V lookup: CDR1 SGHTA, CDR2 FQGNSA. CDR3 DNA sequence: TGTGCCAGCAGCTTAGCGGGGACTAGCGGGGGTGAGCAGTACGTC. Its protein product is CASSLAGTSGGEQYV.

The table lists this clonotype with a few counts. The chain carries TRBV12-3 or TRBV12-4 and TRBJ2-6, with D uncertain. The CDR3 runs to 15 residues. Trimming took off 6 bases at V and 0 bases at J, with 9 bases between the two ends. Here the CDR3 DNA reads TGTGCCAGCAGATATACGGACTCTGGGGCCAACGTCCTGACTTTC. Residues: CASRYTDSGANVLTF.

This clonotype was counted a single time. This chain uses TRBV4-1 with TRBJ1-2; TRBD1 might be the D (5 bases). This CDR3 is 16 amino acids long. Looked up from germline, CDR1 is MGHRA and CDR2 is YSYEKL. V was pared by 4 bases and J by 5 bases, with 20 bases between. CDR3 in DNA: TGCGCCAGCAGCCGAGTACCGCCAGGGAGTCCGTATGGCTACACCTTC. Protein product: CASSRVPPGSPYGYTF.

This clonotype was seen many times. CDR3 sequence: CASSEIPGGPTDTQYF. In DNA, the CDR3 is TGTGCCAGCAGTGAAATTCCCGGGGGGCCCACAGATACGCAGTATTTT. This sequence joins TRBV6-1 and TRBJ2-3; perhaps TRBD2 as D (7 bases). V was clipped by 2 bases and J by 2 bases, with 14 bases between them. The germline V gene encodes CDR1 MNHNS and CDR2 SASEGT. This CDR3 is 16 amino acids long.

This clonotype was observed many times. The chain employs TRBV19 and TRBJ1-5, with D maybe TRBD1 (6 bases). This CDR3 is built from 14 residues. The V gene lost 6 bases and the J gene lost 6 bases, with 15 bases spanning the gap. Germline CDR1 is LNHDA and CDR2 is SQIVND (reference sequence). CDR3 in amino acids: CASRSIGGLQPQHF. The CDR3 DNA follows: TGTGCCAGTAGGTCGATCGGGGGGCTTCAGCCCCAGCATTTT.

This clonotype appeared a few times. The chain couples TRBV6-6 to TRBJ2-1; 9 bases line up with TRBD2. Germline CDR1 reads MNHNY; CDR2 reads SVGAGI (reference sequence). V shed 2 bases, J shed 9 bases, and the junction held 5 bases outside the gene matches. This CDR3 is built from 14 residues. CDR3 in DNA: TGTGCCAGCAGTTACGGGCGGGAGGGAGGTGAGCAGTTCTTC. Protein sequence: CASSYGREGGEQFF.

In this sample, this clonotype turned up a few times. The chain recombines TRBV7-2 with TRBJ1-3, with D possibly matching TRBD1 (5 bases). Germline values: CDR1 SGHTA, CDR2 FQGNSA. The length of the CDR3 is 16 residues. The V gene lost 3 bases and the J gene lost 8 bases, with 20 bases spanning the gap. This CDR3 is CASSFWNRRGWHTIYF. CDR3 in DNA: TGTGCCAGCAGCTTTTGGAACCGGAGGGGATGGCACACCATATATTTT.

This clonotype appeared a few times. The chain links TRBV28 to TRBJ1-1; D gene uncertain. This CDR3 is built from 15 residues. Trimming shortened V by 6 bases and J by 2 bases, and 16 bases separated the two germline ends. CDR1 and CDR2 (germline): MDHEN, SYDVKM. The CDR3 DNA is TGTGCCAGCAGACAAACCCTCGTCCTAAACACTGAAGCTTTCTTT. This sequence encodes CASRQTLVLNTEAFF.

This clonotype was recorded only once. CDR3 residues: CASSAGQRYNEQFF. The DNA of the CDR3 is TGTGCCAGCAGCGCGGGACAACGATACAATGAGCAGTTCTTC. J is TRBJ2-1 and V is TRBV28; D is tentatively TRBD1 or TRBD2 (6 bases each). V was cut by 6 bases and J by 4 bases, with 13 bases left in between. CDR3 length equals 14 residues. CDR1 is MDHEN and CDR2 is SYDVKM in the germline V gene.

This clonotype showed up many times. The J gene is TRBJ1-1, the V gene TRBV12-3 or TRBV12-4; D is undetermined. With 3 bases removed from V and 0 bases from J, the gap between germline ends came to 5 bases. CDR3 length: 13 residues. CDR3 protein: CASSFQMNTEAFF. The DNA for the CDR3 is TGTGCCAGCAGTTTTCAGATGAACACTGAAGCTTTCTTT.

The rearrangement uses TRBV18 and TRBJ1-4, with 8 bases lining up with TRBD1. Trimming at V came to 2 bases and at J to 5 bases, leaving 4 bases not matched to a gene. Germline CDR1 is KGHSH and CDR2 is LQKENI. This CDR3 is built from 15 residues. CDR3 region: CASSPGTGRNEKLFF. The CDR3 region has the DNA TGTGCCAGCTCACCAGGGACAGGACGGAATGAAAAACTGTTTTTT.

The CDR3 reads CASSLRQYVTEAFF. CDR3 nucleotides: TGTGCCAGCAGCTTACGTCAGTATGTCACTGAAGCTTTCTTT. The chain joins TRBV7-9 to TRBJ1-1, with D unclear. This CDR3 is built from 14 residues. The germline CDR1 and CDR2 sequences are SEHNR and FQNEAQ (reference sequence). V was cut by 2 bases and J by 4 bases, with 11 bases left in between. Full variable domain (missing parts from reference TRBV7-9 and TRBJ1-1): DTGVSQNPRHKITKRGQNVTFRCDPISEHNRLYWYRQTLGQGPEFLTYFQNEAQLEKSRLLSDRFSAERPKGSFSTLEIQRTEQGDSAMYLCASSLRQYVTEAFFGQGTRLTVV.

CDR3 in amino acids: CASSLGIEQYF. As DNA, the CDR3 is TGTGCCAGCAGTTTGGGTATCGAGCAGTACTTC. The V and J genes are TRBV12-3 or TRBV12-4 and TRBJ2-7; no definite D call. Trimming took 3 bases from V and 6 from J, leaving 6 bases between them. The CDR3 is made up of 11 amino acids.

The genes are TRBV19 and TRBJ2-5; D unresolved. Trimming removed 6 bases at V and 1 base at J, with 9 bases between. The CDR3 extends over 13 amino acids. From germline, CDR1 is LNHDA and CDR2 SQIVND (reference sequence). CDR3 sequence: CASSRRSQETQYF. The CDR3, as DNA: TGTGCCAGTAGCCGACGGTCCCAAGAGACCCAGTACTTC. The full variable domain, rest sourced from reference TRBV19 and TRBJ2-5, is DGGITQSPKYLFRKEGQNVTLSCEQNLNHDAMYWYRQDPGQGLRLIYYSQIVNDFQKGDIAEGYSVSREKKESFPLTVTSAQKNPTAFYLCASSRRSQETQYFGPGTRLLVL.

This clonotype has ten or more counts. The V and J genes are TRBV20-1 and TRBJ2-3; 9 nucleotides align to TRBD2. V was clipped by 1 base and J by 4 bases; unmatched bases: 9. Germline CDR1 DFQATT, CDR2 SNEGSKA (reference sequence). The CDR3 consists of 16 residues. The CDR3 loop is CSARGLLAGAPDTQYF. CDR3 coding DNA: TGCAGTGCTAGAGGCCTTTTAGCGGGAGCCCCAGATACGCAGTATTTT.

This clonotype has at least ten counts. This chain links TRBV29-1 with TRBJ1-1, with 12 bases that match TRBD1. The CDR3 covers 16 residues. Trimming cost V 6 bases and J 0 bases; bases outside gene matches: 8. In germline, CDR1 is SQVTM, CDR2 ANQGSEA. The CDR3 sequence is CSVTGTGGSMNTEAFF. In DNA, the CDR3 is TGCAGCGTAACCGGGACAGGGGGCTCCATGAACACTGAAGCTTTCTTT. The full variable domain, rest sourced from reference TRBV29-1 and TRBJ1-1, is SAVISQKPSRDICQRGTSLTIQCQVDSQVTMMFWYRQQPGQSLTLIATANQGSEATYESGFVIDKFPISRPNLTFSTLTVSNMSPEDSSIYLCSVTGTGGSMNTEAFFGQGTRLTVV.

This clonotype was observed many times. The gene calls are TRBV10-3 and TRBJ2-4; 8 nucleotides align to TRBD1. The CDR3 runs 18 residues. CDR1 and CDR2 from the germline V gene are ENHRY and SYGVKD. V dropped 2 bases and J dropped 1; count of bases not matched to a gene: 10. The chain's CDR3 is CAISELPRGQGAKNIQYF. The CDR3 nucleotides are TGTGCCATCAGTGAGCTCCCGAGAGGACAGGGTGCCAAAAACATTCAGTACTTC.